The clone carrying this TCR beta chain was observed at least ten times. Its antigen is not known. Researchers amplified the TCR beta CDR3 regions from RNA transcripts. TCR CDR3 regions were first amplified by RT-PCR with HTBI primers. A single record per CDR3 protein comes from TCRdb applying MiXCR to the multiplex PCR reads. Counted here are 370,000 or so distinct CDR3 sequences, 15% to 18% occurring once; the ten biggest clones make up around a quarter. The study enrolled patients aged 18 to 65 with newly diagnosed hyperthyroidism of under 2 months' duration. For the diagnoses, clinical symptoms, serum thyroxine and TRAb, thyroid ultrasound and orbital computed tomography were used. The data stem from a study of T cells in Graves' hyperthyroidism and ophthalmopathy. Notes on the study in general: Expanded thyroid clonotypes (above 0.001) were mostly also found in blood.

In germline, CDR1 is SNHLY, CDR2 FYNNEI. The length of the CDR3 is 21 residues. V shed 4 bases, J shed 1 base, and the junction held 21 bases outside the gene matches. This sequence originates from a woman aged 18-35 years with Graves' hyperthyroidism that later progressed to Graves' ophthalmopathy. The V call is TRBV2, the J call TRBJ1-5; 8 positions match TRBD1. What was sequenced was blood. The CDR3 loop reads CASSGPPAWTGKRVSNQPQHF. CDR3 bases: TGTGCCAGCAGTGGTCCACCGGCTTGGACAGGGAAGAGAGTGAGCAATCAGCCCCAGCATTTT.